The rows below give T cell receptor beta chains drawn from one sample of a study of post-analysis software for immune sequencing data. TCRdb re-derived calls from the PCR reads in MiXCR, one entry per CDR3 protein. The sample has a few hundred thousand distinct CDR3 sequences; around a third are singletons. Sequences were obtained from blood. These receptors all come from a girl aged 5 to 17 with multiple sclerosis. CDR3s include the opening cysteine and the closing phenylalanine or tryptophan. Each record gives: clone size, V gene, CDR3 protein. Size tells how often a clone was seen (once, few, many) or the class of an expanded clone, and some rows leave it out.

NA,TRBV5-8,CASSLGARVSYEQYF
NA,TRBV6-5,CASRPGQGAKGYGHTF
many,TRBV7-9,CASSPGTGGYTF
NA,TRBV5-1,CASKDGTGVYEQYF
NA,TRBV2,CASSEESTQAFF
few,TRBV7-8,CASSLRDSASNQPQHF
many,TRBV6-2/TRBV6-3,CASSRPSGGAHTQYF
NA,TRBV3-1,CASSQFTGSWSNQPQHF
NA,TRBV7-2,CASSRGGGWETQYF
few,TRBV4-1,CASSQEPMGVYQPQHF
NA,TRBV7-9,CASIQGPSPHYGYTF
NA,TRBV11-2,CASSYGGLADKNIQYF
NA,TRBV6-5,CASSSQLRQGDFPSGANVLTF
few,TRBV12-3/TRBV12-4,CASGGNWDYEQYF
NA,TRBV14,CASSQDREYYGYTF
few,TRBV10-3,CAISDGLGYEQYF
NA,TRBV19,CASSGTRGEKLFF
many,TRBV9,CASSVGGTSGYNEQFF
NA,TRBV12-3/TRBV12-4,CASSLRGGLRGEQFF
few,TRBV29-1,CSVVLHATGTNYGYTF
NA,TRBV12-3/TRBV12-4,CASSLAGGEETQYF
once,TRBV7-3,CASSLRGGTVDTQYF
many,TRBV5-5,CASSLAGTEAYEQYF
once,TRBV19,CASKKGLSSYEQYF
NA,TRBV7-9,CASSYPGTIYEQYF
few,TRBV20-1,CSAGLAGVSSYNEQFF
NA,TRBV27,CASSSGTGNQETQYF
NA,TRBV20-1,CSARSRVSSNQPQHF
NA,TRBV9,CASTVGARDEQFF
NA,TRBV9,CASSVTGQVPTGELFF
NA,TRBV20-1,CSARREEGADRPQHF
NA,TRBV7-6,CASTPETVTYNEQFF
NA,TRBV6-5,CASSFSFGRGYTF
NA,TRBV5-1,CASSLGQGSQETQYF
few,TRBV4-1,CASSPQLAGGYNEQFF
NA,TRBV7-3,CASGRGGGAGETQYF
few,TRBV2,CASISGGTGYEQYF
NA,TRBV7-9,CSSSLSTGRADTQYF
NA,TRBV12-3/TRBV12-4,CASSKETQYF
few,TRBV29-1,CSVVEGPKNIQYF
few,TRBV20-1,CSARGMDYGYTF
NA,TRBV6-2/TRBV6-3,CASSSKGLSNQPQNF
few,TRBV7-2,CASSPEWHEQFF
many,TRBV4-1,CASSITGDAQPQHF
NA,TRBV6-5,CASSPRVTYRTDTQYF
NA,TRBV12-3/TRBV12-4,CASSLNGRVQPQHF
few,TRBV13,CASSLNLFQETQYF
NA,TRBV6-6,CASFRDGLGELFF
NA,TRBV7-6,CASSPTGVGEQFF
NA,TRBV5-6,CASSLEGTDYEQYF
once,TRBV3-1,CASSHGDVGNTIYF
NA,TRBV29-1,CSVEGLGVGNEQYF
NA,TRBV7-2,CASSPTGEYYNEQFF
few,TRBV4-2,CASSLGGEEHGYTF
few,TRBV3-1,CASRDRVNTEAFF